The 32 T cell receptor beta chains below all came from one sample that was sequenced in a study of blood T cell repertoires in COVID-19. Sequencing used immunoSEQ multiplex PCR; TCRdb keeps in-frame clones, though not all of them. The sample shows 87,000 or so clones, roughly 86% of them seen only once. Sequencing was carried out using peripheral blood. These receptors all stem from a human donor with acute or convalescent COVID-19. The donor label of this sample is uncertain.

CDR3 residues: CASWTGTRQETQYF. CDR3 sequence (DNA): TGCGCCAGCTGGACCGGGACTAGACAAGAGACCCAGTACTTC. The rearrangement joins TRBV5-1 to TRBJ2-5, with 8 bases lining up with TRBD2. The germline gives CDR1 SGHRS, CDR2 YFSETQ. The CDR3 is 14 amino acids. V lost 7 bases and J lost 2; bases outside the gene matches: 7.

The rearrangement uses TRBV5-1 and TRBJ1-1; TRBD1 aligns across 8 bases. The germline V gene has CDR1 SGHRS and CDR2 YFSETQ. The trim removed 0 bases at V and 3 bases at J, leaving 13 bases unmatched. The CDR3 loop spans 18 amino acids. The CDR3: CASSLVPPSGTGDTEAFF. In DNA form, the CDR3 reads TGCGCCAGCAGCTTGGTGCCCCCCTCCGGGACAGGTGACACTGAAGCTTTCTTT.

The chain links TRBV11-3 to TRBJ2-5; TRBD1 matches 10 bases. CDR1 and CDR2 from the germline V gene are SGHNT and YENEEA. V shed 5 bases and J 5 bases; nucleotides not matched to a gene: 8. The CDR3 extends over 15 amino acids. CDR3 amino acids: CASSLGTGVTETQYF. The DNA of the CDR3 is TGTGCCAGCAGCCTAGGGACAGGGGTTACGGAGACCCAGTACTTC.

The gene calls are TRBV30 and TRBJ1-2, with TRBD1 identical over 7 bases. CDR1 is GTSNPN, CDR2 SVGIG, per germline (reference sequence). The CDR3 has 12 residues. Losses at the gene ends were 5 bases for V and 3 bases for J; bases not matched to a gene: 3. The CDR3 sequence: CAWETGHYGYTF. The CDR3 region has the DNA TGTGCCTGGGAGACAGGGCACTATGGCTACACCTTC.

J is TRBJ2-7 and V is TRBV2, with a possible D match to TRBD1 (5 bases). The CDR3 contains 13 residues. Germline assignment: CDR1 SNHLY and CDR2 FYNNEI. Trimming removed 7 bases at V and 3 bases at J, with 13 bases between. The CDR3 loop reads CASTQGEYYEQYF. The CDR3 nucleotides are TGTGCCAGCACGCAGGGTGAATACTACGAGCAGTACTTC.

With respect to this clone: Other DNA sequences within the sample encode an identical CDR3. The chain joins TRBV28 to TRBJ2-7, with TRBD1 matching 7 bases. Per germline, CDR1 MDHEN and CDR2 SYDVKM. The CDR3 spans 15 residues. V was pared by 6 bases and J by 0 bases, with 8 bases of the junction left unmatched. CDR3 sequence (DNA): TGTGCCAGCAGCCCCGGGACAGCGAGCTCCTACGAGCAGTACTTC. It yields the protein CASSPGTASSYEQYF.

The rearrangement joins TRBV5-1 to TRBJ1-6; possible D gene TRBD1, 5 bases. Germline CDR1 SGHRS, CDR2 YFSETQ. The CDR3 has 17 amino acids. Deletions cut 2 bases from V and 7 bases from J, with 19 bases between. The DNA of the CDR3 is TGCGCCAGCAGCTTCCTGACCCCAGACAGCCAGAATTCACCCCTCCACTTT. Encoded protein: CASSFLTPDSQNSPLHF.

The chain recombines TRBV2 with TRBJ1-1; D perhaps matches TRBD1 (6 bases). V was clipped by 7 bases and J by 4 bases, with 13 bases between them. There are 13 residues in the CDR3. CDR1 and CDR2 from the germline V gene are SNHLY and FYNNEI. This CDR3 reads CASIKGGGTEAFF. The CDR3 nucleotides are TGTGCCAGCATAAAGGGAGGGGGCACTGAAGCTTTCTTT.

This clone was seen once. This rearrangement joins TRBV30 to TRBJ1-2; D gene uncertain. The V end lost 2 bases, the J end lost 0 bases, and 7 bases lay between the germline ends. The CDR3 runs 13 residues. The germline V gene has CDR1 GTSNPN and CDR2 SVGIG (reference sequence). The CDR3 DNA is TGTGCCTGGAGTCCCGGGACTAACTATGGCTACACCTTC. It encodes CAWSPGTNYGYTF.

This clone was recorded only once. The chain recombines TRBV6-2 or TRBV6-3 with TRBJ2-5, with 8 bases matching TRBD1. This CDR3 contains 15 residues. V gave up 0 bases and J gave up 5 bases; unmatched junction bases: 5. Germline CDR1 MNHEY, CDR2 SVGEGT. This CDR3 reads CASSYSMDRAETQYF. CDR3 nucleotide sequence: TGTGCCAGCAGTTACTCGATGGACAGGGCGGAGACCCAGTACTTC.

The rearrangement joins TRBV27 to TRBJ2-5; a possible D gene is TRBD1 (5 bases). The CDR3 covers 11 residues. Trimming cost V 8 bases and J 7 bases, with 11 bases left between them. Germline-derived CDR1 and CDR2 are MNHEY and SMNVEV (reference sequence). CDR3 nucleotide sequence: TGTGCCAGCGGGGCCCCGGGGACCCAGTACTTC. Amino acids: CASGAPGTQYF.

This CDR3 reads CASSLGGQGAYNEQFF. CDR3 bases: TGCGCCAGCAGCTTGGGCGGACAGGGGGCCTACAATGAGCAGTTCTTC. The chain recombines TRBV5-1 with TRBJ2-1, with 10 bases that match TRBD1. This CDR3 has 16 residues. J was trimmed by 2 bases and V by 0 bases; bases with no gene match: 2. The germline V gene encodes CDR1 SGHRS and CDR2 YFSETQ.

This clone showed up just a few times. Other DNA sequences in the sample encode the same CDR3. The genes are TRBV2 and TRBJ2-7, with a possible D match to TRBD1 (6 bases). This CDR3 has 14 amino acids. Germline V gene sequence: CDR1 SNHLY, CDR2 FYNNEI. V was trimmed by 3 bases and J by 0 bases, leaving 9 bases between them. The CDR3 sequence: CASSENRDSYEQYF. CDR3 DNA sequence: TGTGCCAGCAGTGAGAACAGGGACTCCTACGAGCAGTACTTC.

The chain links TRBV4-1 to TRBJ2-2; 7 bases agree with TRBD1. The CDR3 consists of 15 residues. Germline CDR1 MGHRA, CDR2 YSYEKL. The V gene end was trimmed by 4 bases and the J gene end by 1 base; junction bases not matched to a gene: 3. The CDR3 region has the DNA TGCGCCAGCAGCCGAGGGACAGTGAACACCGGGGAGCTGTTTTTT. Its protein is CASSRGTVNTGELFF.

This clone was found once. The chain has TRBV7-8 and TRBJ1-5; 7 bases map to TRBD1. Per the germline V gene, CDR1 is SGHVS and CDR2 is FQNEAQ. With 3 bases clipped from V and 3 bases from J, the junction kept 8 bases outside the gene matches. This CDR3 spans 16 amino acids. In DNA, the CDR3 is TGTGCCAGCAGCTTTTATCGACAGGGTGACAATCAGCCCCAGCATTTT. The encoded protein is CASSFYRQGDNQPQHF.

V gene TRBV6-2 or TRBV6-3 combines with J gene TRBJ2-3; 12 bases are shared with TRBD2. V lost 2 bases and J lost 3; bases outside the gene matches: 0. The CDR3 extends over 15 amino acids. The germline gives CDR1 MNHEY, CDR2 SVGEGT. For the CDR3, the DNA is TGTGCCAGCAGTTACCTAGCGGGGGGGACAGATACGCAGTATTTT. This gives the protein CASSYLAGGTDTQYF.

The V call is TRBV30, the J call TRBJ2-5, with D possibly matching TRBD1 (6 bases). CDR3 length: 16 amino acids. Germline V gene sequence: CDR1 GTSNPN, CDR2 SVGIG (reference sequence). V was shortened by 1 base and J by 2 bases, with 17 bases between the two germline ends. The CDR3: CAWSETWGTPQETQYF. The CDR3 nucleotides are TGTGCCTGGAGTGAGACCTGGGGGACACCTCAAGAGACCCAGTACTTC. The entire variable domain, with the rest obtained from reference TRBV30 and TRBJ2-5, is as follows: SQTIHQWPATLVQPVGSPLSLECTVEGTSNPNLYWYRQAAGRGLQLLFYSVGIGQISSEVPQNLSASRPQDRQFILSSKKLLLSDSGFYLCAWSETWGTPQETQYFGPGTRLLVL.

This clone was recorded at least ten times. CDR3 DNA sequence: TGCGCCAGCAGTTATAGCTCAGGGGCGGATCAGCCCCAGCATTTT. Protein sequence: CASSYSSGADQPQHF. J is TRBJ1-5 and V is TRBV5-1; D might be TRBD1 (6 bases). V was clipped by 5 bases and J by 5 bases, with 17 bases between them. The germline V gene encodes CDR1 SGHRS and CDR2 YFSETQ. CDR3 length: 15 amino acids.

The chain employs TRBV27 and TRBJ2-2; D uncertain. V lost 5 bases to trimming and J lost 4 bases, with 26 bases between them. The CDR3 extends over 19 amino acids. Germline V lookup: CDR1 MNHEY, CDR2 SMNVEV (reference sequence). The CDR3 sequence is CASSPPRSILIVSTGELFF. CDR3 bases: TGTGCCAGCAGTCCGCCTCGGAGTATTCTCATCGTTAGCACCGGGGAGCTGTTTTTT.

This clone appeared a single time. This chain connects TRBV11-3 to TRBJ2-1; D unresolved. This CDR3 has 15 residues. V gave up 7 bases and J gave up 0 bases, with 13 bases separating them. Looked up from germline, CDR1 is SGHNT and CDR2 is YENEEA. In DNA form, the CDR3 reads TGTGCCAGCACCCACATAAGGAGCTCCTACAATGAGCAGTTCTTC. Protein: CASTHIRSSYNEQFF.

The chain couples TRBV6-5 to TRBJ2-3; a possible D gene is TRBD2 (7 bases). Trimming removed 2 bases at V and 4 bases at J, with 16 bases between. CDR1 and CDR2 (germline): MNHEY, SVGAGI. CDR3 length: 16 residues. The CDR3 DNA reads as TGTGCCAGCAGTTACACGGGGGGCAGGGCGGCAGATACGCAGTATTTT. It codes for CASSYTGGRAADTQYF.

V is TRBV11-1 and J is TRBJ2-7; TRBD2 agrees at 7 bases. This CDR3 spans 13 amino acids. V shed 5 bases and J 5 bases; nucleotides not matched to a gene: 6. CDR1 is SGHAT and CDR2 is FQDESV in the germline V gene (reference sequence). The CDR3 spells CASSPGLHHEQYF. The CDR3 bases are TGTGCCAGCAGCCCGGGACTACACCACGAGCAGTACTTC.

The J gene is TRBJ2-3, the V gene TRBV7-9, with D possibly being TRBD2 (7 bases). This CDR3 contains 14 residues. Per germline, CDR1 SEHNR and CDR2 FQNEAQ (reference sequence). Trimming removed 10 bases at V and 10 bases at J, with 24 bases between. The CDR3 region is CAIIGGGGATAQYF. In DNA form, the CDR3 reads TGTGCCATCATCGGGGGAGGGGGTGCTACGGCGCAGTATTTT.

The rearrangement links TRBV4-1 to TRBJ1-2; weak D call: TRBD1 (6 bases). This CDR3 region has 14 residues. V dropped 4 bases and J dropped 4 bases, with 13 bases sitting between them. Germline CDR1 and CDR2: MGHRA and YSYEKL. The CDR3 DNA sequence: TGCGCCAGCAGCCTGACAGGACCAGTCTATGGCTACACCTTC. Its translation is CASSLTGPVYGYTF.

This clone was observed once. The rearrangement joins TRBV19 to TRBJ2-7, with TRBD1 matching over 10 bases. With V trimmed by 3 bases and J by 3 bases, 11 bases remained unmatched. This CDR3 comprises 17 residues. In germline, CDR1 is LNHDA, CDR2 SQIVND (reference sequence). For the CDR3, the DNA is TGTGCCAGTAGTATCGGAACCGGGACAGGGGACTTCTACGAGCAGTACTTC. Encoded protein: CASSIGTGTGDFYEQYF.

The chain joins TRBV9 to TRBJ2-2; D gene ambiguous. The CDR3 runs to 15 residues. Germline CDR1 SGDLS, CDR2 YYNGEE. V gave up 1 base and J gave up 1 base, with 8 bases separating them. The CDR3 nucleotides read TGTGCCAGCAGCGTAATGGCAGGGAACACCGGGGAGCTGTTTTTT. Protein product: CASSVMAGNTGELFF.

V and J are TRBV6-5 and TRBJ1-5, with D unresolved. This CDR3 has 11 amino acids. Germline CDR1 MNHEY, CDR2 SVGAGI. V lost 4 bases to trimming and J lost 4 bases, with 2 bases between them. Here the CDR3 DNA reads TGTGCCAGCAGTTTAAATCAGCCCCAGCATTTT. Amino acids: CASSLNQPQHF.

Only one count was recorded for this clone. The chain combines TRBV7-2 with TRBJ2-2; no definite D call. Germline V CDR1 and CDR2: SGHTA, FQGNSA. The V gene lost 3 bases and the J gene lost 0 bases, with 11 bases spanning the gap. The CDR3 is 16 amino acids. CDR3 in amino acids: CASSFQQIANTGELFF. CDR3 in DNA: TGTGCCAGCAGCTTCCAACAAATCGCGAACACCGGGGAGCTGTTTTTT.

This clone was observed once. The chain joins TRBV2 to TRBJ2-2, with TRBD2 as a possible D gene (6 bases). This CDR3 has 12 amino acids. Trimming pared 6 bases from V and 7 bases from J, leaving 9 bases between. Germline V gene sequence: CDR1 SNHLY, CDR2 FYNNEI. In DNA, the CDR3 is TGTGCCAGCAGGGAGGGCTTCGGGGAGCTGTTTTTT. Translation gives CASREGFGELFF.

The chain is built from TRBV11-3 and TRBJ1-1, with D hard to call. Trimming left V 5 bases short and J 4 bases short, with 11 bases between. Germline V gives CDR1 SGHNT, CDR2 YENEEA. This CDR3 comprises 13 residues. CDR3 sequence (DNA): TGTGCCAGCAGCGCCCACGGGTCCACTGAAGCTTTCTTT. This codes for CASSAHGSTEAFF.

The chain is built from TRBV5-1 and TRBJ2-5; TRBD1 might be the D (6 bases). CDR3 length: 14 residues. The germline CDR1 and CDR2 sequences are SGHRS and YFSETQ. V was cut by 2 bases and J by 2 bases, with 10 bases left in between. The CDR3 loop reads CASSLGTLQETQYF. The CDR3 region has the DNA TGCGCCAGCAGCTTAGGGACATTGCAAGAGACCCAGTACTTC.

The chain employs TRBV2 and TRBJ2-3; D possibly corresponds to TRBD2 (6 bases). The CDR3 totals 12 residues. Germline lookup yields CDR1 SNHLY and CDR2 FYNNEI. V dropped 11 bases and J dropped 5 bases, with 14 bases sitting between them. The CDR3 protein is CAGGTQVDTQYF. The CDR3 DNA is TGTGCCGGCGGGACTCAGGTAGATACGCAGTATTTT.